The rows below give T cell receptor beta chains drawn from one sample of a study of T cell responses to AZD1222 COVID-19 vaccine. Clones were read by immunoSEQ multiplex PCR, and TCRdb kept only the in-frame ones, dropping some. The top ten hold around 1.9% of the sample, which has about 130,000 clones, about 90% seen once. This sample comprised peripheral blood, obtained on day 0 of AZD1222 vaccination. All receptors come from an adult in good health. Both conserved end residues are part of each CDR3. Fields, in order: J gene, clone size, V gene, D gene, CDR3 DNA, CDR3 protein. A D gene is named only where the DNA matches it firmly. The size field is filled for only some rows; it gives once, few, many or a size class.

>TRBJ1-2|once|TRBV5-1|-
TGCGCCAGCAGCCCGAGGGGGGCCAACTATGGCTACACCTTC
CASSPRGANYGYTF
>TRBJ2-5|-|TRBV5-5|-
TGTGCCAGCAGCTTGGCATGGTCGGGGGGCAGGGAGACCCAGTACTTC
CASSLAWSGGRETQYF
>TRBJ1-5|-|TRBV10-1|-
TGCGCCAGCAGTTACGGACCTAATCAGCCCCAGCATTTT
CASSYGPNQPQHF
>TRBJ1-4|-|TRBV27|-
TGTGCCAGCAGTTTAGTCCCTTTTAGTATAGGGGATACTAATGAAAAACTGTTTTTT
CASSLVPFSIGDTNEKLFF
>TRBJ1-2|-|TRBV12-5|-
TGTGCTAGTGCCCCAGACCAGGGGGGCTACACCTTC
CASAPDQGGYTF
>TRBJ1-2|-|TRBV2|-
TGTGCCAGCAGTGAAGCCGGGGGGGCCGGCTATGGCTACACCTTC
CASSEAGGAGYGYTF
>TRBJ1-2|-|TRBV4-3|-
TGCGCCAGCAGCCAAGGGTCCGAACCGCAACGATGGTATGGCTACACCTTC
CASSQGSEPQRWYGYTF
>TRBJ1-1|once|TRBV18|-
TGTGCCAGCTCACGGGGGGCTGAAGCTTTCTTT
CASSRGAEAFF
>TRBJ1-6|-|TRBV3-1/TRBV3-2|TRBD1
TGTGCCAGCAGCCGATATACAGGGGACCACCTTTCACCCCTCCACTTT
CASSRYTGDHLSPLHF
>TRBJ2-5|-|TRBV29-1|TRBD2
TGCAGCGTGCACCGTGGTAGCGGGGGGGCGGAGACCCAGTACTTC
CSVHRGSGGAETQYF